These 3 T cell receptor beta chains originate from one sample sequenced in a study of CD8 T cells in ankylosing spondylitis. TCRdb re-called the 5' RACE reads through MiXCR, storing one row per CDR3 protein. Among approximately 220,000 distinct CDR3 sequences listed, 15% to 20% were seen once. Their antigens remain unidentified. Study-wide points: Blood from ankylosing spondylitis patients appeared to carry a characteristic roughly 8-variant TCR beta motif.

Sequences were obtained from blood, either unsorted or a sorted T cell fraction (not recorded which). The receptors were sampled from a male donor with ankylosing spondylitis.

This CDR3 is CASRLAPEGTEAFF. For the CDR3, the DNA is TGTGCCAGCAGATTAGCCCCCGAGGGCACTGAAGCTTTCTTT. This chain links TRBV27 with TRBJ1-1; D remains ambiguous. Germline V lookup: CDR1 MNHEY, CDR2 SMNVEV (reference sequence). The CDR3 consists of 14 residues. Trimming shortened V by 6 bases and J by 4 bases, and 15 bases separated the two germline ends.

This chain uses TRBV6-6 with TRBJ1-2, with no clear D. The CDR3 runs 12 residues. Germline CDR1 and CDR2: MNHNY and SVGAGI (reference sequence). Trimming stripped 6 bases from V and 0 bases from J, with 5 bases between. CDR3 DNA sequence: TGTGCCAGCAGGTGGTCTAACTATGGCTACACCTTC. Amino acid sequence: CASRWSNYGYTF.

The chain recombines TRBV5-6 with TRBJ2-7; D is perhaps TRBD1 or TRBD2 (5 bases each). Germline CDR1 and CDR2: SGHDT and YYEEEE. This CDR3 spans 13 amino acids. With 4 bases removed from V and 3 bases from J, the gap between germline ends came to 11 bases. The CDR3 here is CASSQGPVYEQYF. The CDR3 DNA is TGTGCCAGCAGCCAGGGACCCGTCTACGAGCAGTACTTC.